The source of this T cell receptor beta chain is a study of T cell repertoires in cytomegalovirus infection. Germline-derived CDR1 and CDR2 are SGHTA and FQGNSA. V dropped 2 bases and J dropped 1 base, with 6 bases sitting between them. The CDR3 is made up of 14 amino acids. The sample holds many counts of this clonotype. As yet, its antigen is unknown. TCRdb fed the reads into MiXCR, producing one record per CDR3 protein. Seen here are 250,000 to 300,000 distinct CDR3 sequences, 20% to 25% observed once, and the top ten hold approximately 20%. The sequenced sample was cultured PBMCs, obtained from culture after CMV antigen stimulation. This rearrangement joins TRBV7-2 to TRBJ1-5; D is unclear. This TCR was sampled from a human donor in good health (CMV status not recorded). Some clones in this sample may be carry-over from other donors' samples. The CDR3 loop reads CASSLNWSNQPQHF. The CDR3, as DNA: TGTGCCAGCAGCTTAAACTGGAGCAATCAGCCCCAGCATTTT.